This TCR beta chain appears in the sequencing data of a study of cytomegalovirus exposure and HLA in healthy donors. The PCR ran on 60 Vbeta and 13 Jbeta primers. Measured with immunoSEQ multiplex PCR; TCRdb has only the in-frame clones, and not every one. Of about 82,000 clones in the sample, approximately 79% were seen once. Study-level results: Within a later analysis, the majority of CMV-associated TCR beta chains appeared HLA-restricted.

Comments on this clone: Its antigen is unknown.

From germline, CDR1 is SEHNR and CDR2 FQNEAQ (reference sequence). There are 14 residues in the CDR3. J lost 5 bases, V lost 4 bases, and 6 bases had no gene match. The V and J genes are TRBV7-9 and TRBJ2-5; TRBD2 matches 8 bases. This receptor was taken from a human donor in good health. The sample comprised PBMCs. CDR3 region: CASSSREGVETQYF. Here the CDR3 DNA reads TGTGCCAGCAGCTCACGGGAGGGCGTGGAGACCCAGTACTTC. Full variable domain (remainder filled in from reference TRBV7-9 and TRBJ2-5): DTGVSQNPRHKITKRGQNVTFRCDPISEHNRLYWYRQTLGQGPEFLTYFQNEAQLEKSRLLSDRFSAERPKGSFSTLEIQRTEQGDSAMYLCASSSREGVETQYFGPGTRLLVL.